Shown below are 22 T cell receptor beta chains from a single sample sequenced in a study of beta chain features in type 1 diabetes. Every bit of the isolated RNA underwent reverse transcription, so sequencing read expressed TCRB transcripts. The method was immunoSEQ multiplex PCR; TCRdb's version includes in-frame clones alone and lacks a portion of them. The sample records about 290,000 clones, 8% being singletons. The sample consisted of central memory CD4+ T cells from blood. The origin of the receptors is a woman aged 18-35 years in good health.

This clone was detected many times. V and J are TRBV5-1 and TRBJ1-1, with D unresolved. Trimming pared 4 bases from V and 1 base from J, leaving 11 bases between. This CDR3 has 14 residues. Germline V gene sequence: CDR1 SGHRS, CDR2 YFSETQ. CDR3 region: CASSPPHPNTEAFF. CDR3 coding DNA: TGCGCCAGCAGCCCCCCACACCCGAACACTGAAGCTTTCTTT.

This clone was observed a few times. The chain has TRBV7-6 and TRBJ1-4; D perhaps matches TRBD1 (5 bases). This CDR3 has 19 residues. V was shortened by 1 base and J by 2 bases, with 20 bases between the two germline ends. Germline lookup yields CDR1 SGHVS and CDR2 FNYEAQ. CDR3 amino acids: CASSLEGPGGRRTNEKLFF. CDR3 bases: TGTGCCAGCAGCTTAGAGGGGCCCGGGGGAAGGAGGACTAATGAAAAACTGTTTTTT. Full variable domain (outside the CDR3, taken from reference TRBV7-6 and TRBJ1-4): GAGVSQSPRYKVTKRGQDVALRCDPISGHVSLYWYRQALGQGPEFLTYFNYEAQQDKSGLPNDRFSAERPEGSISTLTIQRTEQRDSAMYRCASSLEGPGGRRTNEKLFFGSGTQLSVL.

This rearrangement joins TRBV7-3 to TRBJ2-3; 9 nucleotides align to TRBD2. With 5 bases clipped from V and 7 bases from J, the junction kept 7 bases outside the gene matches. From germline, CDR1 is SGHTA and CDR2 FQGTGA. CDR3 length equals 14 residues. Here the CDR3 reads CASSPLAGVYTQYF. CDR3 DNA sequence: TGTGCCAGCAGCCCTTTAGCGGGAGTGTATACGCAGTATTTT.

This clone was counted only a few times. This chain joins TRBV7-3 and TRBJ1-1, with TRBD1 identical over 8 bases. V shed 7 bases and J 3 bases; nucleotides not matched to a gene: 7. The CDR3 is made up of 14 amino acids. The germline CDR1 and CDR2 sequences are SGHTA and FQGTGA. CDR3: CASILRDRHTEAFF. The CDR3 DNA follows: TGTGCCAGCATTCTCCGGGACAGGCACACTGAAGCTTTCTTT.

The chain's CDR3 is CASRTNQHCHYEQYF. CDR3 sequence (DNA): TGTGCCAGCAGAACCAACCAGCACTGCCACTACGAGCAGTACTTC. The chain joins TRBV21-1 to TRBJ2-7. TRBV21-1 is flagged as a pseudogene. This CDR3 is built from 15 residues.

The chain couples TRBV6-1 to TRBJ2-7; no definite D call. The CDR3 contains 15 residues. Germline V lookup: CDR1 MNHNS, CDR2 SASEGT. V was trimmed by 2 bases and J by 3 bases, leaving 14 bases between them. This CDR3 is CASSELGGSFYEQYF. The CDR3 coding sequence is TGTGCCAGCAGTGAATTGGGCGGATCCTTCTACGAGCAGTACTTC.

The chain recombines TRBV29-1 with TRBJ1-5, with D possibly matching TRBD1 (6 bases). Germline assignment: CDR1 SQVTM and CDR2 ANQGSEA. Trimming removed 7 bases at V and 6 bases at J, with 16 bases between. This CDR3 has 13 residues. The CDR3 nucleotides read TGCAGCGCCGCGGGGACATCTGGTCAGCCCCAGCATTTT. Its translation is CSAAGTSGQPQHF. Full variable domain (remainder filled in from reference TRBV29-1 and TRBJ1-5): SAVISQKPSRDICQRGTSLTIQCQVDSQVTMMFWYRQQPGQSLTLIATANQGSEATYESGFVIDKFPISRPNLTFSTLTVSNMSPEDSSIYLCSAAGTSGQPQHFGDGTRLSIL.

The CDR3 loop reads CASSPAAREKLFF. CDR3 in DNA: TGTGCCAGCAGTCCCGCTGCGCGCGAAAAACTGTTTTTT. The chain carries TRBV7-9 and TRBJ1-4; D unresolved. The germline V gene has CDR1 SEHNR and CDR2 FQNEAQ (reference sequence). The V end was cut by 6 bases, the J end by 8 bases, with 13 bases between. The CDR3 runs to 13 residues.

The V and J genes are TRBV2 and TRBJ2-1; 8 nucleotides match TRBD1. Per germline, CDR1 SNHLY and CDR2 FYNNEI. J was trimmed by 9 bases and V by 1 base; bases with no gene match: 2. The CDR3 totals 13 residues. The CDR3 here is CASSEGTGIEQFF. In nucleotides, the CDR3 is TGTGCCAGCAGTGAAGGGACAGGGATTGAGCAGTTCTTC.

This clone occurred a few times. The gene calls are TRBV7-9 and TRBJ2-7; D may be TRBD1 (6 bases). This CDR3 has 15 residues. Trimming took 2 bases from V and 0 from J, leaving 11 bases between them. Germline V gives CDR1 SEHNR, CDR2 FQNEAQ (reference sequence). This CDR3 reads CASSLKGVSSYEQYV. In DNA, the CDR3 is TGTGCCAGCAGCTTAAAGGGGGTTAGCTCCTACGAGCAGTACGTC.

CDR3: CASSSMPGANTDTQYF. In DNA form, the CDR3 reads TGTGCCAGCAGCTCAATGCCGGGAGCGAACACAGATACGCAGTATTTT. The V call is TRBV7-2, the J call TRBJ2-3; tentative D call: TRBD2 (6 bases). Germline V gene data show CDR1 as SGHTA and CDR2 as FQGNSA. Trimming left V 4 bases short and J 2 bases short, with 16 bases between. The CDR3 totals 16 residues. The full variable domain, rest sourced from reference TRBV7-2 and TRBJ2-3, is GAGVSQSPSNKVTEKGKDVELRCDPISGHTALYWYRQSLGQGLEFLIYFQGNSAPDKSGLPSDRFSAERTGGSVSTLTIQRTQQEDSAVYLCASSSMPGANTDTQYFGPGTRLTVL.

This clone has only a few counts. The rearrangement joins TRBV5-1 to TRBJ2-7; 7 nucleotides agree with TRBD1. The ends lost 2 bases at V and 2 bases at J; junction bases unmatched: 7. This CDR3 has 15 residues. CDR1 is SGHRS and CDR2 is YFSETQ in the germline V gene. The CDR3 DNA reads as TGCGCCAGCAGCTTTACAGGGGCCCCCCCCTACGAGCAGTACTTC. Encoded protein: CASSFTGAPPYEQYF.

This chain joins TRBV12-5 and TRBJ2-1; 7 bases map to TRBD1. Losses at the gene ends were 11 bases for V and 12 bases for J; bases not matched to a gene: 13. Looked up from germline, CDR1 is LGHNT and CDR2 is FRNRAP. This CDR3 region has 12 residues. The CDR3 DNA follows: TGTGCTTTCGGCCTTGCAGGGGGTGGGCAGTTCTTC. It is translated as CAFGLAGGGQFF.

The V gene is TRBV7-9, the J gene TRBJ2-7, with unresolved D. The length of the CDR3 is 13 residues. The germline gives CDR1 SEHNR, CDR2 FQNEAQ (reference sequence). Trimming pared 2 bases from V and 1 base from J, leaving 6 bases between. CDR3 sequence: CASSLTASYEQYV. The CDR3 DNA follows: TGTGCCAGCAGCTTAACAGCGTCCTACGAGCAGTACGTC.

This clone was counted between two and nine times. The chain combines TRBV4-3 with TRBJ2-2, with D hard to call. The CDR3 has 15 residues. Germline CDR1 LGHNA, CDR2 YSLEER. V was pared by 0 bases and J by 4 bases, with 9 bases between. The CDR3 nucleotides read TGCGCCAGCAGCCAAGAGGGCATGCGCACCGGGGAGCTGTTTTTT. This sequence encodes CASSQEGMRTGELFF.

This clone was observed a handful of times. The identical CDR3 is also encoded by other nucleotide sequences in the sample. V and J are TRBV7-2 and TRBJ1-5; 9 positions agree with TRBD1. Germline V CDR1 and CDR2: SGHTA, FQGNSA. This CDR3 has 15 amino acids. The V segment lost 6 bases and the J segment 1 base; nucleotides outside the gene matches: 4. CDR3: CASSPTGGSNQPQHF. CDR3 coding DNA: TGTGCCAGCAGTCCGACAGGGGGGAGCAATCAGCCCCAGCATTTT.

This chain uses TRBV7-6 with TRBJ2-7, with 12 positions matching TRBD2. Germline V gives CDR1 SGHVS, CDR2 FNYEAQ. The CDR3 is made up of 16 amino acids. With V trimmed by 4 bases and J by 3 bases, 7 bases remained unmatched. CDR3 bases: TGTGCCAGCAGCTCGACGACTAGCGGGAGAGGCTACGAGCAGTACTTC. Its protein product is CASSSTTSGRGYEQYF.

About this clone itself: This specimen includes other DNA sequences encoding the same CDR3. The genes are TRBV18 and TRBJ1-2; D possibly corresponds to TRBD1 (6 bases). The CDR3 sequence is 15 residues long. Germline V gene sequence: CDR1 KGHSH, CDR2 LQKENI. Deletions cut 0 bases from V and 7 bases from J, with 15 bases between. In nucleotides, the CDR3 is TGTGCCAGCTCACCACCGGAAACGGGGGGCCGTGGCTACACCTTC. It translates to CASSPPETGGRGYTF.

There are a few counts of this clone. This chain uses TRBV7-9 with TRBJ2-7; 8 bases agree with TRBD1. Germline V gene sequence: CDR1 SEHNR, CDR2 FQNEAQ (reference sequence). V was pared by 2 bases and J by 7 bases, with 4 bases of the junction left unmatched. This CDR3 is 13 amino acids long. CDR3 loop: CASSLQGAQEQYV. CDR3 DNA sequence: TGTGCCAGCAGCTTACAGGGGGCGCAAGAGCAGTACGTC.

A word on this clone: Its ends do not fully match the called genes, so a read error is possible. The rearrangement links TRBV5-4 to TRBJ2-3; D is unresolved. The CDR3 is made up of 14 amino acids. Germline assignment: CDR1 SGHNT and CDR2 YYREEE (reference sequence). The CDR3 sequence: CASSQEGSTDTQYF. CDR3 bases: TGCGCCAGCAGCCAAGAAGGTAGCACAGATACGCAGTATTTT.

This clone came up a few times. J is TRBJ2-1 and V is TRBV6-5; a weak D match, TRBD1 (8 bases). Germline-derived CDR1 and CDR2 are MNHEY and SVGAGI. CDR3 length equals 12 residues. Between the trimmed V and J ends, which lost 8 bases and 12 bases, there was a span of 17 bases. The CDR3 coding sequence is TGTGCCAGCCGAGGGACAGGCGGGGGGCAGTTCTTC. This translates into CASRGTGGGQFF.

This clone was seen many times. The V and J genes are TRBV2 and TRBJ2-7, with a tentative D call TRBD1 (6 bases). CDR1 and CDR2 from the germline V gene are SNHLY and FYNNEI. V lost 2 bases, J lost 5 bases, and 16 bases lay in between. The CDR3 length is 15 residues. The CDR3 DNA reads TGTGCCAGCAGTGAATATCGGCCAGACAGGAACGAGCAGTACGTC. Encoded protein: CASSEYRPDRNEQYV.